These 28 T cell receptor beta chains were all obtained from the same sample, sequenced in a study of blood T cell repertoires in COVID-19. The data were produced by immunoSEQ multiplex PCR, yet TCRdb's version contains in-frame clones alone and is incomplete. The data hold 300,000 to 400,000 clones, with 70% to 90% observed a single time. The sample comprised peripheral blood. All receptors derive from a human donor in a cohort sampled during active COVID-19.

The CDR3 loop is CASSTSSGETDTQYF. The CDR3 DNA follows: TGTGCCAGTAGTACGTCTAGCGGGGAAACAGATACGCAGTATTTT. The V call is TRBV19, the J call TRBJ2-3; 9 bases line up with TRBD2. In germline, CDR1 is LNHDA, CDR2 SQIVND (reference sequence). V dropped 4 bases and J dropped 3; count of bases not matched to a gene: 5. The CDR3 totals 15 residues.

This clone was seen only a few times. This chain uses TRBV19 with TRBJ1-1; D unclear. This CDR3 is built from 13 residues. Trimming took 3 bases from V and 2 from J, leaving 7 bases between them. Germline CDR1 and CDR2: LNHDA and SQIVND (reference sequence). This chain's CDR3 is CASSMSSNTEAFF. The CDR3, as DNA: TGTGCCAGTAGTATGAGTAGTAACACTGAAGCTTTCTTT.

This chain uses TRBV19 with TRBJ2-5; TRBD2 agrees at 11 bases. The trim removed 5 bases at V and 5 bases at J, leaving 7 bases unmatched. The CDR3 consists of 15 residues. Per the germline V gene, CDR1 is LNHDA and CDR2 is SQIVND (reference sequence). CDR3 in amino acids: CASSPLAGGGETQYF. The DNA of the CDR3 is TGTGCCAGTAGTCCTCTAGCGGGAGGAGGGGAGACCCAGTACTTC.

This rearrangement joins TRBV11-1 to TRBJ2-7; D might be TRBD2 (5 bases). CDR1 is SGHAT and CDR2 is FQDESV in the germline V gene (reference sequence). The CDR3 runs to 13 residues. V lost 3 bases and J 6 bases, leaving 12 bases between the germline ends. Here the CDR3 reads CASSLLLRAEQYF. The CDR3 region has the DNA TGTGCCAGCAGCTTGCTGCTGCGGGCCGAGCAGTACTTC.

The chain employs TRBV19 and TRBJ1-2, with 7 bases matching TRBD1. Germline V gene data show CDR1 as LNHDA and CDR2 as SQIVND (reference sequence). The CDR3 extends over 14 amino acids. The ends lost 5 bases at V and 4 bases at J; junction bases unmatched: 7. The CDR3 DNA is TGTGCCAGTAGTGCGGGACAGATTCCCTATGGCTACACCTTC. Its protein is CASSAGQIPYGYTF.

Here the CDR3 reads CASSLGGRGLNTEAFF. The CDR3 nucleotides are TGTGCCAGCAGCTTGGGAGGTCGCGGATTGAACACTGAAGCTTTCTTT. The V call is TRBV5-6, the J call TRBJ1-1, with D unresolved. The CDR3 length is 16 residues. Trimming left V 0 bases short and J 0 bases short, with 12 bases between. Germline V CDR1 and CDR2: SGHDT, YYEEEE.

This rearrangement joins TRBV7-2 to TRBJ2-5; 14 bases line up with TRBD2. The CDR3 totals 18 residues. Germline V gene sequence: CDR1 SGHTA, CDR2 FQGNSA. Trimming removed 1 base from V and 1 base from J; junction bases left unmatched: 5. DNA for the CDR3: TGTGCCAGCAGCTTAGTCGGGACTAGCGGGAGTGGCCAAGAGACCCAGTACTTC. This gives the protein CASSLVGTSGSGQETQYF.

This clone was seen a single time. The chain uses TRBV12-3 or TRBV12-4 and TRBJ2-1, with TRBD1 as a possible D gene (6 bases). The CDR3 length is 12 residues. V was cut by 6 bases and J by 10 bases, with 13 bases left in between. The CDR3 coding sequence is TGTGCCAGCAGCCTACAGGGTGTGGAGCAGTTCTTC. It translates to CASSLQGVEQFF.

The chain joins TRBV6-6 to TRBJ1-6; a possible D gene is TRBD1 (5 bases). V was cut by 7 bases and J by 7 bases, with 11 bases left in between. Germline V gene sequence: CDR1 MNHNY, CDR2 SVGAGI (reference sequence). The CDR3 has 13 amino acids. CDR3 residues: CASNTGGNSPLHF. The CDR3 nucleotides are TGTGCCAGCAACACAGGTGGCAATTCACCCCTCCACTTT.

This clone appeared a few times. The V call is TRBV6-5, the J call TRBJ1-1; D is undetermined. The CDR3 runs to 15 residues. Germline V gene data show CDR1 as MNHEY and CDR2 as SVGAGI. V lost 5 bases to trimming and J lost 4 bases, with 17 bases between them. The CDR3 region has the DNA TGTGCCAGCAGTCGGGGATTCCGAGGGAGCACTGAAGCTTTCTTT. Its protein product is CASSRGFRGSTEAFF.

The rearrangement uses TRBV28 and TRBJ1-2; D gene ambiguous. V was shortened by 6 bases and J by 3 bases, with 5 bases between the two germline ends. The V gene's germline CDR1 is MDHEN and CDR2 SYDVKM. The CDR3 contains 11 residues. The CDR3 DNA reads as TGTGCCAGCAGACAACACTATGGCTACACCTTC. Amino acids: CASRQHYGYTF.

The V and J genes are TRBV28 and TRBJ2-7; 11 nucleotides match TRBD2. The CDR3 is made up of 17 amino acids. V gave up 4 bases and J gave up 5 bases; unmatched junction bases: 13. Germline lookup yields CDR1 MDHEN and CDR2 SYDVKM. CDR3 in DNA: TGTGCCAGCAGTTCCCTCCTTAGCGGGAGGGCCGTCCACGAGCAGTACTTC. Translation gives CASSSLLSGRAVHEQYF.

V is TRBV6-4 and J is TRBJ2-1; TRBD2 matches at 8 bases. This CDR3 is 16 amino acids long. Germline-derived CDR1 and CDR2 are MRHNA and SNTAGT. Trimming removed 0 bases from V and 8 bases from J; junction bases left unmatched: 9. CDR3 sequence: CASSDSIGGGPDEQFF. As DNA, the CDR3 is TGTGCCAGCAGTGACTCGATCGGGGGGGGTCCGGATGAGCAGTTCTTC.

This chain uses TRBV7-9 with TRBJ2-7; a weak D match, TRBD2 (5 bases). The CDR3 spans 14 residues. V shed 5 bases and J shed 5 bases, with 16 bases lying between them. Per the germline V gene, CDR1 is SEHNR and CDR2 is FQNEAQ (reference sequence). The CDR3 loop reads CASSPWTGYNEQYF. CDR3 bases: TGTGCCAGCAGCCCGTGGACTGGGTATAACGAGCAGTACTTC.

In the case of this clone: Its ends do not fully match the called genes, so a read error is possible. The chain combines TRBV28 with TRBJ1-2; D is unclear. CDR1 and CDR2 from the germline V gene are MDHEN and SYDVKM. The length of the CDR3 is 9 residues. In DNA form, the CDR3 reads TGTGCCAGCAGTTTACTGGGAGGCTTC. This translates into CASSLLGGF.

V and J are TRBV6-5 and TRBJ2-3; 8 bases are shared with TRBD1. CDR1 and CDR2 (germline): MNHEY, SVGAGI. V shed 7 bases and J 2 bases; nucleotides not matched to a gene: 8. The CDR3 consists of 15 residues. Here the CDR3 reads CASNVGQGHTDTQYF. In nucleotides, the CDR3 is TGTGCCAGCAACGTCGGACAGGGTCACACAGATACGCAGTATTTT.

The rearrangement links TRBV29-1 to TRBJ1-1, with TRBD1 matching 9 bases. Unmatched junction bases numbered 7, after V lost 6 bases and J lost 2 bases. Germline V gene lookup returns CDR1 SQVTM and CDR2 ANQGSEA. The CDR3 runs 14 residues. CDR3 sequence: CSVIQGAQNTEAFF. DNA for the CDR3: TGCAGCGTCATACAGGGGGCGCAAAACACTGAAGCTTTCTTT.

The chain has TRBV6-5 and TRBJ1-5; D is perhaps TRBD1 (6 bases). The V end was cut by 6 bases, the J end by 3 bases, with 12 bases between. The CDR3 consists of 14 residues. Germline loops: CDR1 MNHEY, CDR2 SVGAGI. This CDR3 is CASRNTGNNQPQHF. CDR3 DNA sequence: TGTGCCAGCAGGAACACAGGGAACAATCAGCCCCAGCATTTT.

V is TRBV6-6 and J is TRBJ1-4; possibly TRBD1 for D (5 bases). This CDR3 is built from 15 residues. Trimming stripped 10 bases from V and 8 bases from J, with 23 bases between. Germline CDR1 reads MNHNY; CDR2 reads SVGAGI (reference sequence). CDR3 sequence: CANPGERDKREKLFF. The CDR3 DNA follows: TGTGCCAACCCGGGGGAAAGGGATAAACGGGAAAAACTGTTTTTT.

V is TRBV19 and J is TRBJ2-7; a possible D gene is TRBD1 (6 bases). The V end was cut by 6 bases, the J end by 3 bases, with 9 bases between. This CDR3 has 12 residues. Looked up from germline, CDR1 is LNHDA and CDR2 is SQIVND (reference sequence). CDR3 sequence (DNA): TGTGCCAGTAGGGGGGCGCGCTACGAGCAGTACTTC. It codes for CASRGARYEQYF.

Comment on this clone: Other DNA sequences in the same sample also yield this CDR3. The V call is TRBV9, the J call TRBJ2-2; maybe TRBD1 (5 bases). Per germline, CDR1 SGDLS and CDR2 YYNGEE. The CDR3 is 13 amino acids. V was cut by 1 base and J by 5 bases, with 6 bases left in between. The CDR3 loop is CASSVQGTGELFF. CDR3 nucleotides: TGTGCCAGCAGCGTACAGGGTACCGGGGAGCTGTTTTTT.

This clone appeared a single time. The genes are TRBV30 and TRBJ1-2; perhaps TRBD1 as D (5 bases). Trimming removed 0 bases at V and 2 bases at J, with 19 bases between. CDR3 length: 17 amino acids. Per the germline V gene, CDR1 is GTSNPN and CDR2 is SVGIG (reference sequence). As DNA, the CDR3 is TGTGCCTGGAGTGTACTAATCAACAGGCGGAAGAACTATGGCTACACCTTC. It translates to CAWSVLINRRKNYGYTF.

This clone turned up a few times. This same CDR3 is encoded by further DNA sequences in the sample. The rearrangement uses TRBV28 and TRBJ2-7; no firm D call. The germline V and J ends were trimmed by 2 bases and 0 bases, with 8 bases remaining between them. The CDR3 length is 14 residues. Germline CDR1 and CDR2: MDHEN and SYDVKM. In DNA, the CDR3 is TGTGCCAGCAGTTTAACGGAGAGCTCCTACGAGCAGTACTTC. This translates into CASSLTESSYEQYF.

The CDR3 here is CASSLGTGESETQYF. The CDR3 region has the DNA TGCGCCAGCAGCTTGGGGACAGGGGAATCTGAGACCCAGTACTTC. This chain connects TRBV5-1 to TRBJ2-5; 9 nucleotides agree with TRBD1. CDR1 is SGHRS, CDR2 YFSETQ, per germline. Trimming removed 0 bases from V and 5 bases from J; junction bases left unmatched: 5. This CDR3 has 15 amino acids.

The rearrangement uses TRBV19 and TRBJ2-3, with a weak D call TRBD2 (5 bases). V lost 7 bases, J lost 1 base, and 9 bases lay in between. CDR1 LNHDA and CDR2 SQIVND come from the germline V gene (reference sequence). The CDR3 extends over 13 amino acids. The CDR3, as DNA: TGTGCCAGTAAGGCGGGTGGCACAGATACGCAGTATTTT. The encoded protein is CASKAGGTDTQYF.

CDR3 nucleotides: TGTGCCAGCAGCCCCCCGGGTGACACCGGGGAGCTGTTTTTT. It specifies CASSPPGDTGELFF. V usage is TRBV3-1 (or the pseudogene TRBV3-2) and J usage is TRBJ2-2, with unresolved D. The V gene's germline CDR1 is LGHDT and CDR2 YNNKEL (reference sequence). The CDR3 is 14 residues long. Between the trimmed V and J ends, which lost 4 bases and 3 bases, there was a span of 9 bases.

The chain employs TRBV7-9 and TRBJ1-4, with 7 bases identical to TRBD1. Per the germline V gene, CDR1 is SEHNR and CDR2 is FQNEAQ (reference sequence). After removal of 0 bases from V and 0 bases from J, the junction contained 10 bases not matched to a gene. CDR3 length equals 19 residues. CDR3 in amino acids: CASSLALGGQQATNEKLFF. CDR3 DNA sequence: TGTGCCAGCAGCTTAGCTCTCGGGGGACAGCAAGCAACTAATGAAAAACTGTTTTTT. Full variable domain (missing parts from reference TRBV7-9 and TRBJ1-4): DTGVSQNPRHKITKRGQNVTFRCDPISEHNRLYWYRQTLGQGPEFLTYFQNEAQLEKSRLLSDRFSAERPKGSFSTLEIQRTEQGDSAMYLCASSLALGGQQATNEKLFFGSGTQLSVL.

The rearrangement joins TRBV20-1 to TRBJ1-6; no firm D call. From germline, CDR1 is DFQATT and CDR2 SNEGSKA (reference sequence). V lost 3 bases and J 8 bases, leaving 14 bases between the germline ends. The CDR3 is made up of 14 amino acids. CDR3 bases: TGCAGTGCTAGTTCCCCGCGGCATGATTCACCCCTCCACTTT. Translated: CSASSPRHDSPLHF.